Below are 23 T cell receptor beta chains sequenced from a single sample in a study of a mutant IDH1 vaccine in newly diagnosed glioma. Documented time point: week 35, safety follow-up. Each dose delivered 300 ug of mutant IDH1 20-mer peptide subcutaneously with imiquimod. These receptors have no known antigen. The data were produced by immunoSEQ multiplex PCR, yet TCRdb's version contains in-frame clones alone and is incomplete. There are tens of thousands of clones in the sample; 60% to 75% occur only once, and 4.7% lies in the top ten. The source was PBMCs, collected from a glioma patient whose treatment included an IDH1 peptide vaccine. These receptors all come from a man aged 45-65 years with glioma.

V is TRBV5-1 and J is TRBJ2-3, with 8 bases matching TRBD2. With 4 bases clipped from V and 0 bases from J, the junction kept 4 bases outside the gene matches. The length of the CDR3 is 15 residues. The germline V gene encodes CDR1 SGHRS and CDR2 YFSETQ. CDR3 residues: CASSAGTRSTDTQYF. CDR3 nucleotides: TGCGCCAGCAGCGCCGGGACTAGAAGCACAGATACGCAGTATTTT.

The rearrangement uses TRBV5-4 and TRBJ1-3, with D tentatively TRBD1 (5 bases). The germline V and J ends were trimmed by 4 bases and 0 bases, with 14 bases remaining between them. This CDR3 has 16 residues. CDR1 is SGHNT, CDR2 YYREEE, per germline (reference sequence). CDR3 region: CASSPGTGISGNTIYF. The CDR3 DNA follows: TGTGCCAGCAGCCCGGGAACAGGAATCTCTGGAAACACCATATATTTT. Full variable domain (rest looked up from reference TRBV5-4 and TRBJ1-3): ETGVTQSPTHLIKTRGQQVTLRCSSQSGHNTVSWYQQALGQGPQFIFQYYREEENGRGNFPPRFSGLQFPNYSSELNVNALELDDSALYLCASSPGTGISGNTIYFGEGSWLTVV.

This clone has only a few counts. This rearrangement joins TRBV7-9 to TRBJ1-4; a weak D match, TRBD1 (5 bases). Per the germline V gene, CDR1 is SEHNR and CDR2 is FQNEAQ (reference sequence). The CDR3 extends over 12 amino acids. Trimming pared 7 bases from V and 5 bases from J, leaving 8 bases between. The CDR3 sequence: CASKRGNEKLFF. As DNA, the CDR3 is TGTGCCAGCAAGAGGGGAAATGAAAAACTGTTTTTT.

This clone was seen a handful of times. The chain is built from TRBV25-1 and TRBJ1-1; TRBD1 matches 9 bases. CDR3 length equals 13 residues. V lost 6 bases, J lost 5 bases, and 4 bases stayed unmatched. Looked up from germline, CDR1 is MGHDK and CDR2 is SYGVNS. CDR3 sequence (DNA): TGTGCCAGCAGATCGACAGGGGGTACTGAAGCTTTCTTT. Its protein is CASRSTGGTEAFF.

The V and J genes are TRBV7-2 and TRBJ1-5; the D gene is possibly TRBD1 (6 bases). V lost 1 base and J lost 5, with 12 bases in between. CDR1 and CDR2 (germline): SGHTA, FQGNSA. The CDR3 is made up of 15 amino acids. This CDR3 reads CASSLDRVDHQPQHF. CDR3 DNA: TGTGCCAGCAGCTTAGACAGGGTGGATCATCAGCCCCAGCATTTT.

The V gene is TRBV6-5, the J gene TRBJ2-7; 8 positions match TRBD1. The CDR3 contains 14 residues. CDR1 is MNHEY, CDR2 SVGAGI, per germline. V lost 4 bases and J lost 1; bases outside the gene matches: 3. The DNA of the CDR3 is TGTGCCAGCAGTTCGGGACAGGCATCCTACGAGCAGTACTTC. Translation gives CASSSGQASYEQYF.

This clone appeared once. The chain carries TRBV7-2 and TRBJ1-1; D unresolved. This CDR3 has 14 residues. V lost 1 base, J lost 0 bases, and 6 bases lay in between. Germline V gives CDR1 SGHTA, CDR2 FQGNSA. Here the CDR3 DNA reads TGTGCCAGCAGCTTAGGTCACTTGAACACTGAAGCTTTCTTT. Protein: CASSLGHLNTEAFF.

V usage is TRBV6-6 and J usage is TRBJ1-5, with 7 bases matching TRBD1. The ends lost 4 bases at V and 4 bases at J; junction bases unmatched: 10. Germline V gene lookup returns CDR1 MNHNY and CDR2 SVGAGI (reference sequence). CDR3 length: 16 residues. The chain's CDR3 is CASSSNRGGGNQPQHF. The CDR3 coding sequence is TGTGCCAGCAGTTCCAACAGAGGGGGCGGGAATCAGCCCCAGCATTTT.

This chain joins TRBV27 and TRBJ2-7, with D perhaps assigned TRBD1 or TRBD2 (5 bases each). Trimming removed 6 bases from V and 0 bases from J, with 9 bases in between. The length of the CDR3 is 13 residues. The V gene's germline CDR1 is MNHEY and CDR2 SMNVEV (reference sequence). As DNA, the CDR3 is TGTGCCAGCAGCGGGACCCTCTCCTACGAGCAGTACTTC. As protein: CASSGTLSYEQYF.

The chain links TRBV10-3 to TRBJ1-2; TRBD1 might be the D (5 bases). Trimming shortened V by 7 bases and J by 8 bases, and 20 bases separated the two germline ends. Germline V gives CDR1 ENHRY, CDR2 SYGVKD. The CDR3 has 14 residues. CDR3 residues: CAIMGAGSVGGYTF. In nucleotides, the CDR3 is TGTGCCATCATGGGCGCAGGGTCTGTGGGCGGCTACACCTTC.

CDR3 residues: CASRRGSAYEQYF. The CDR3 nucleotides are TGTGCCAGCCGCAGGGGATCCGCTTACGAGCAGTACTTC. This chain uses TRBV27 with TRBJ2-7; a possible D gene is TRBD1 (6 bases). In germline, CDR1 is MNHEY, CDR2 SMNVEV (reference sequence). The CDR3 totals 13 residues. The ends were cut back, 8 bases at V and 4 bases at J, with 15 bases in the middle.

The chain links TRBV7-9 to TRBJ2-7, with D unresolved. Germline assignment: CDR1 SEHNR and CDR2 FQNEAQ (reference sequence). The V end lost 7 bases, the J end lost 0 bases, and 10 bases lay between the germline ends. The CDR3 covers 13 residues. CDR3 amino acids: CASTPRSSYEQYF. CDR3 DNA sequence: TGTGCCAGCACCCCACGGTCCTCCTACGAGCAGTACTTC.

CDR3 sequence reads: CASSPGEYQPQHF. DNA for the CDR3: TGTGCCAGCAGCCCAGGCGAGTATCAGCCCCAGCATTTT. This chain links TRBV7-8 with TRBJ1-5; no definite D call. V was shortened by 5 bases and J by 5 bases, with 10 bases between the two germline ends. Germline values: CDR1 SGHVS, CDR2 FQNEAQ. The CDR3 totals 13 residues.

For this clone: At one boundary the junction diverges from the germline segment, which might be a read error. The V gene is TRBV30, the J gene TRBJ1-2, with 10 bases aligning to TRBD1. Germline values: CDR1 GTSNPN, CDR2 SVGIG (reference sequence). The CDR3 consists of 13 residues. CDR3 in DNA: TGTGCCTGGAGTGGGGGGACAGGGGTTGGCCACACCTTC. Translating gives CAWSGGTGVGHTF.

The V call is TRBV9, the J call TRBJ2-2; the D is unclear. From germline, CDR1 is SGDLS and CDR2 YYNGEE. The CDR3 consists of 15 residues. Trimming cost V 0 bases and J 6 bases, with 12 bases left between them. The CDR3 DNA sequence: TGTGCCAGCAGCGTAGCCGAACTAAGCCCCGGGGAGCTGTTTTTT. It codes for CASSVAELSPGELFF.

The chain carries TRBV4-1 and TRBJ1-5; 8 nucleotides agree with TRBD1. Looked up from germline, CDR1 is MGHRA and CDR2 is YSYEKL. The CDR3 extends over 15 amino acids. V lost 4 bases, J lost 8 bases, and 10 bases stayed unmatched. CDR3 in amino acids: CASSLDNRGREPQHF. The CDR3, as DNA: TGCGCCAGCAGCCTAGATAACAGGGGGAGGGAGCCCCAGCATTTT.

J is TRBJ1-5 and V is TRBV7-2; D uncertain. Trimming stripped 5 bases from V and 5 bases from J, with 13 bases between. This CDR3 has 14 residues. From germline, CDR1 is SGHTA and CDR2 FQGNSA. CDR3 coding DNA: TGTGCCAGCAGCCCAGGCGGCGGCTATCAGCCCCAGCATTTT. Translating it yields CASSPGGGYQPQHF.

This clone was seen only once. V gene TRBV6-6 combines with J gene TRBJ2-7, with 7 bases aligning to TRBD1. The CDR3 extends over 15 amino acids. Per the germline V gene, CDR1 is MNHNY and CDR2 is SVGAGI (reference sequence). J lost 0 bases, V lost 6 bases, and 8 bases had no gene match. The CDR3 sequence: CASREGQSSSYEQYF. Here the CDR3 DNA reads TGTGCCAGCAGAGAGGGACAGTCGAGCTCCTACGAGCAGTACTTC.

The gene calls are TRBV5-1 and TRBJ1-1; TRBD1 is a possible D gene (5 bases). Germline lookup yields CDR1 SGHRS and CDR2 YFSETQ. Between the trimmed V and J ends, which lost 4 bases and 10 bases, there was a span of 23 bases. This CDR3 has 15 residues. The DNA of the CDR3 is TGCGCCAGCAGCCCAGGTCCCGGGACTAAGGGTATAGCTTTCTTT. It yields the protein CASSPGPGTKGIAFF.

This clone was observed a single time. The rearrangement links TRBV29-1 to TRBJ1-2; tentative D call: TRBD1 (5 bases). CDR1 and CDR2 from the germline V gene are SQVTM and ANQGSEA. Trimming cost V 4 bases and J 3 bases, with 18 bases left between them. The CDR3 runs to 15 residues. Written as DNA, the CDR3 is TGCAGCGTTGTTCCAAGTAGGGGCGTAGACTATGGCTACACCTTC. Translating it yields CSVVPSRGVDYGYTF. Based on the CDR3 plus reference TRBV29-1 and TRBJ1-2, the full variable domain is SAVISQKPSRDICQRGTSLTIQCQVDSQVTMMFWYRQQPGQSLTLIATANQGSEATYESGFVIDKFPISRPNLTFSTLTVSNMSPEDSSIYLCSVVPSRGVDYGYTFGSGTRLTVV.

J is TRBJ2-1 and V is TRBV7-9; D might be TRBD1 (6 bases). The ends were cut back, 5 bases at V and 8 bases at J, with 13 bases in the middle. Germline lookup yields CDR1 SEHNR and CDR2 FQNEAQ (reference sequence). This CDR3 contains 13 residues. The DNA of the CDR3 is TGTGCCAGCAGCCGGGACACTTCCGATGAGCAGTTCTTC. This gives the protein CASSRDTSDEQFF.

V and J are TRBV6-6 and TRBJ1-2; D perhaps matches TRBD1 (5 bases). Germline V gives CDR1 MNHNY, CDR2 SVGAGI (reference sequence). This CDR3 comprises 14 residues. Between the trimmed V and J ends, which lost 5 bases and 7 bases, there was a span of 17 bases. The CDR3 nucleotides read TGTGCCAGCAGTCGAACGGGGGATGGATTTGGCTACACCTTC. Translating gives CASSRTGDGFGYTF.

This rearrangement joins TRBV2 to TRBJ2-3, with D uncertain. The CDR3 loop spans 10 amino acids. Germline V gene lookup returns CDR1 SNHLY and CDR2 FYNNEI. V was pared by 9 bases and J by 3 bases, with 4 bases between. This CDR3 is CASQTDTQYF. The CDR3 DNA follows: TGTGCCAGTCAAACAGATACGCAGTATTTT. The full variable domain, completed using reference TRBV2 and TRBJ2-3, is EPEVTQTPSHQVTQMGQEVILRCVPISNHLYFYWYRQILGQKVEFLVSFYNNEISEKSEIFDDQFSVERPDGSNFTLKIRSTKLEDSAMYFCASQTDTQYFGPGTRLTVL.